One sample yielded the 21 T cell receptor beta chains listed below, sequenced in a study of blood T cell repertoires in COVID-19. TCRdb's table, derived via immunoSEQ multiplex PCR, lists solely in-frame clones and lacks some. The table shows about 100,000 clones, with about nine tenths occurring only once. Sample: peripheral blood. These receptors were obtained from a man between 45 and 60 years old with acute or convalescent COVID-19.

Concerning this clone: The sample contains more than one DNA sequence encoding this CDR3. The chain combines TRBV6-5 with TRBJ1-5; TRBD1 matches at 11 bases. The V gene end was trimmed by 6 bases and the J gene end by 4 bases; junction bases not matched to a gene: 2. The CDR3 spans 14 residues. Germline CDR1 MNHEY, CDR2 SVGAGI. The chain's CDR3 is CASRGTGGNQPQHF. The CDR3 DNA sequence: TGTGCCAGCAGGGGGACAGGGGGGAATCAGCCCCAGCATTTT.

The chain has TRBV19 and TRBJ1-2; D not certain. The germline V gene encodes CDR1 LNHDA and CDR2 SQIVND (reference sequence). V lost 5 bases, J lost 4 bases, and 5 bases lay in between. CDR3 length: 11 residues. The CDR3 DNA is TGTGCCAGTAGTCCAGGCTATGGCTACACCTTC. It yields the protein CASSPGYGYTF.

This rearrangement joins TRBV20-1 to TRBJ1-2, with no clear D. The CDR3 consists of 15 residues. The V gene lost 3 bases and the J gene lost 0 bases, with 14 bases spanning the gap. Germline values: CDR1 DFQATT, CDR2 SNEGSKA (reference sequence). CDR3 region: CSASPNLEANYGYTF. The CDR3 DNA sequence: TGCAGTGCTAGTCCTAACCTTGAAGCTAACTATGGCTACACCTTC.

This chain connects TRBV7-3 to TRBJ2-7; D may be TRBD1 (6 bases). Germline V gene lookup returns CDR1 SGHTA and CDR2 FQGTGA. This CDR3 comprises 13 residues. V was shortened by 5 bases and J by 0 bases, with 8 bases between the two germline ends. The CDR3 reads CASSRDISYEQYF. In DNA form, the CDR3 reads TGTGCCAGCAGCAGGGACATCTCCTACGAGCAGTACTTC. Full variable domain (missing parts from reference TRBV7-3 and TRBJ2-7): GAGVSQTPSNKVTEKGKYVELRCDPISGHTALYWYRQSLGQGPEFLIYFQGTGAADDSGLPNDRFFAVRPEGSVSTLKIQRTERGDSAVYLCASSRDISYEQYFGPGTRLTVT.

This chain connects TRBV7-9 to TRBJ2-7; TRBD1 might be the D (5 bases). CDR3 size: 14 residues. The V gene lost 1 base and the J gene lost 1 base, with 8 bases spanning the gap. CDR1 is SEHNR, CDR2 FQNEAQ, per germline (reference sequence). This CDR3 is CASSLEGSSYEQYF. The CDR3 DNA follows: TGTGCCAGCAGCTTAGAGGGGTCGTCCTACGAGCAGTACTTC. The full variable domain, rest sourced from reference TRBV7-9 and TRBJ2-7, is DTGVSQNPRHKITKRGQNVTFRCDPISEHNRLYWYRQTLGQGPEFLTYFQNEAQLEKSRLLSDRFSAERPKGSFSTLEIQRTEQGDSAMYLCASSLEGSSYEQYFGPGTRLTVT.

The chain couples TRBV19 to TRBJ1-5; D perhaps matches TRBD1 (5 bases). This CDR3 contains 17 residues. The V and J ends lost 6 bases and 3 bases respectively, with 21 bases between them. Germline V gene sequence: CDR1 LNHDA, CDR2 SQIVND (reference sequence). The CDR3 DNA is TGTGCCAGTAGAGACAGTGGTGCCTGGTCTATCAATCAGCCCCAGCATTTT. Protein: CASRDSGAWSINQPQHF.

The chain has TRBV5-8 and TRBJ1-3, with D unresolved. The CDR3 is made up of 14 amino acids. The germline gives CDR1 SGHTS, CDR2 YDEGEE. Trimming cost V 3 bases and J 2 bases, with 9 bases left between them. CDR3 loop: CASSSWRPGNTIYF. CDR3 sequence (DNA): TGTGCCAGCAGCTCCTGGAGGCCTGGAAACACCATATATTTT.

The V and J genes are TRBV5-4 and TRBJ2-1; 8 bases are a match to TRBD1. The CDR3 runs 14 residues. Germline assignment: CDR1 SGHNT and CDR2 YYREEE (reference sequence). The J segment lost 5 bases and the V segment lost 3 bases, leaving 4 bases of the junction unmatched. The CDR3 reads CASSSRDRNNEQFF. The CDR3 DNA reads TGTGCCAGCAGCTCCCGGGACAGGAACAATGAGCAGTTCTTC.

The CDR3 nucleotides read TGTGCCAGCTCACCATCCCTAGAAGAGACCCAGTACTTC. Translation gives CASSPSLEETQYF. The V call is TRBV18, the J call TRBJ2-5; D gene uncertain. CDR3 size: 13 residues. CDR1 and CDR2 from the germline V gene are KGHSH and LQKENI. The V end lost 2 bases, the J end lost 3 bases, and 7 bases lay between the germline ends.

The V call is TRBV19, the J call TRBJ2-6; D possibly corresponds to TRBD2 (5 bases). The V end was cut by 6 bases, the J end by 0 bases, with 12 bases between. The CDR3 consists of 16 residues. The V gene's germline CDR1 is LNHDA and CDR2 SQIVND (reference sequence). In nucleotides, the CDR3 is TGTGCCAGTAGGGCAAGCGGAAACTCTGGGGCCAACGTCCTGACTTTC. Its translation is CASRASGNSGANVLTF. Combining the CDR3 with reference TRBV19 and TRBJ2-6 gives the whole variable domain DGGITQSPKYLFRKEGQNVTLSCEQNLNHDAMYWYRQDPGQGLRLIYYSQIVNDFQKGDIAEGYSVSREKKESFPLTVTSAQKNPTAFYLCASRASGNSGANVLTFGAGSRLTVL.

This clone was detected once. The chain recombines TRBV28 with TRBJ1-1, with D unclear. The CDR3 loop spans 11 amino acids. Deletions cut 5 bases from V and 3 bases from J, with 4 bases between. Looked up from germline, CDR1 is MDHEN and CDR2 is SYDVKM. The CDR3: CASSPDTEAFF. The CDR3 DNA reads TGTGCCAGCAGTCCTGACACTGAAGCTTTCTTT. Variable domain in full (rest from reference TRBV28 and TRBJ1-1): DVKVTQSSRYLVKRTGEKVFLECVQDMDHENMFWYRQDPGLGLRLIYFSYDVKMKEKGDIPEGYSVSREKKERFSLILESASTNQTSMYLCASSPDTEAFFGQGTRLTVV.

The V call is TRBV27, the J call TRBJ1-2, with D maybe TRBD1 (5 bases). Trimming left V 5 bases short and J 2 bases short, with 9 bases between. This CDR3 comprises 13 residues. CDR1 and CDR2 from the germline V gene are MNHEY and SMNVEV (reference sequence). CDR3 protein: CASSTRQNYGYTF. The CDR3 region has the DNA TGTGCCAGCAGTACGCGACAGAACTATGGCTACACCTTC.

CDR3: CASSSLQGNYGYTF. DNA of the CDR3: TGTGCCAGTAGTTCCCTTCAGGGGAACTATGGCTACACCTTC. The chain carries TRBV19 and TRBJ1-2, with D possibly TRBD1 on 6 matching bases. The V and J ends lost 5 bases and 2 bases respectively, with 12 bases between them. The CDR3 has 14 amino acids. Per germline, CDR1 LNHDA and CDR2 SQIVND (reference sequence).

Only one count was recorded for this clone. The chain couples TRBV19 to TRBJ1-6, with a weak D call TRBD1 (6 bases). The CDR3 is made up of 14 amino acids. The V gene lost 3 bases and the J gene lost 7 bases, with 10 bases spanning the gap. Germline V gene data show CDR1 as LNHDA and CDR2 as SQIVND (reference sequence). The CDR3, as DNA: TGTGCCAGTAGTATTGGGCAGGGGAATTCACCCCTCCACTTT. This gives the protein CASSIGQGNSPLHF.

This chain connects TRBV5-1 to TRBJ1-1; 9 bases are a match to TRBD1. The CDR3 spans 14 residues. After removal of 6 bases from V and 7 bases from J, the junction contained 10 bases not matched to a gene. The germline CDR1 and CDR2 sequences are SGHRS and YFSETQ. This CDR3 is CASTPGTGSLEAFF. In nucleotides, the CDR3 is TGCGCCAGCACGCCAGGGACAGGGAGCCTTGAAGCTTTCTTT.

The CDR3 here is CASSQDSGGSSNEQFF. The DNA of the CDR3 is TGCGCCAGCAGCCAAGATAGCGGGGGCTCAAGCAATGAGCAGTTCTTC. The chain carries TRBV4-1 and TRBJ2-1, with 9 bases lining up with TRBD2. Per the germline V gene, CDR1 is MGHRA and CDR2 is YSYEKL. The CDR3 length is 16 residues. V gave up 0 bases and J gave up 6 bases; unmatched junction bases: 6.

The rearrangement uses TRBV19 and TRBJ1-1; 9 bases agree with TRBD1. CDR3 size: 15 residues. Trimming removed 5 bases from V and 4 bases from J; junction bases left unmatched: 8. Germline V gene sequence: CDR1 LNHDA, CDR2 SQIVND (reference sequence). This chain's CDR3 is CASSPEGTGSTEAFF. CDR3 DNA sequence: TGTGCCAGTAGTCCCGAGGGGACAGGGAGCACTGAAGCTTTCTTT.

The rearrangement links TRBV5-5 to TRBJ2-2; no firm D call. Germline V lookup: CDR1 SGHKS, CDR2 YYEKEE (reference sequence). The V end was cut by 6 bases, the J end by 1 base, with 7 bases between. The CDR3 runs to 13 residues. CDR3 protein: CASTPWNTGELFF. The CDR3 DNA reads as TGTGCCAGCACCCCATGGAACACCGGGGAGCTGTTTTTT.

This chain links TRBV10-3 with TRBJ2-5; D ambiguous. The germline gives CDR1 ENHRY, CDR2 SYGVKD. This CDR3 is built from 13 residues. V lost 5 bases and J lost 1, with 8 bases in between. The CDR3 here is CAISTAGQETQYF. The CDR3 coding sequence is TGTGCCATCAGTACTGCCGGCCAAGAGACCCAGTACTTC.

The rearrangement joins TRBV6-5 to TRBJ2-5; D is uncertain. The V and J ends lost 2 bases and 1 base respectively, with 14 bases between them. From germline, CDR1 is MNHEY and CDR2 SVGAGI. CDR3 size: 16 residues. The chain's CDR3 is CASSYGPSRLQETQYF. The DNA of the CDR3 is TGTGCCAGCAGTTACGGTCCGTCAAGACTCCAAGAGACCCAGTACTTC.

The chain employs TRBV12-3 or TRBV12-4 and TRBJ1-1; D remains ambiguous. V was clipped by 2 bases and J by 0 bases, with 4 bases between them. The CDR3 covers 13 residues. The CDR3 sequence is CASSLSVNTEAFF. DNA for the CDR3: TGTGCCAGCAGTTTATCCGTGAACACTGAAGCTTTCTTT.